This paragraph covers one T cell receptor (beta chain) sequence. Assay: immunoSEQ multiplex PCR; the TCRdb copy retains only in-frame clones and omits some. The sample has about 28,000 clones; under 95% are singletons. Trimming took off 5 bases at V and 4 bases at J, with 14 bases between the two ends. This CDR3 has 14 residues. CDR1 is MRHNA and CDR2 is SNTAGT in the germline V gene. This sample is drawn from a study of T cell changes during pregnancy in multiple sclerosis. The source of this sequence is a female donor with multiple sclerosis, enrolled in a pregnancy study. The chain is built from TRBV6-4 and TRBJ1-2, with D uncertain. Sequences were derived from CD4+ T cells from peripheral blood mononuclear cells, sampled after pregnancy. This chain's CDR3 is CASSFQADGYGYTF. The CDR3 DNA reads TGTGCCAGCAGTTTCCAGGCAGATGGCTATGGCTACACCTTC.